This T cell receptor beta chain was identified during a study of blood T cell repertoires in COVID-19. As for the study in general: Sites in the United States, Italy and Spain provided acute and convalescent COVID-19 samples. The cDNA or gDNA used as material had been derived from T cells, B-cell-depleted T cells, or PBMCs.

This clone was detected many times. Method: immunoSEQ multiplex PCR; TCRdb's copy keeps in-frame clones and lacks some. This table holds roughly 230,000 clones, 80% to 85% found once. In germline, CDR1 is SEHNR, CDR2 FQNEAQ (reference sequence). With V trimmed by 5 bases and J by 5 bases, 8 bases remained unmatched. The CDR3 loop spans 15 amino acids. Recovered participants had two consecutive negative NP/OP PCR tests, healthcare professional clearance, or symptom resolution. The chain combines TRBV7-9 with TRBJ1-4; 7 bases align to TRBD1. Sequenced: PBMCs or T cells enriched from blood (not recorded which). This TCR derives from a man aged 45-65 years who had recovered from COVID-19. In DNA, the CDR3 is TGTGCCAGCAGCCGCGCCGGGACAGCGAATGAAAAACTGTTTTTT. Translation: CASSRAGTANEKLFF.